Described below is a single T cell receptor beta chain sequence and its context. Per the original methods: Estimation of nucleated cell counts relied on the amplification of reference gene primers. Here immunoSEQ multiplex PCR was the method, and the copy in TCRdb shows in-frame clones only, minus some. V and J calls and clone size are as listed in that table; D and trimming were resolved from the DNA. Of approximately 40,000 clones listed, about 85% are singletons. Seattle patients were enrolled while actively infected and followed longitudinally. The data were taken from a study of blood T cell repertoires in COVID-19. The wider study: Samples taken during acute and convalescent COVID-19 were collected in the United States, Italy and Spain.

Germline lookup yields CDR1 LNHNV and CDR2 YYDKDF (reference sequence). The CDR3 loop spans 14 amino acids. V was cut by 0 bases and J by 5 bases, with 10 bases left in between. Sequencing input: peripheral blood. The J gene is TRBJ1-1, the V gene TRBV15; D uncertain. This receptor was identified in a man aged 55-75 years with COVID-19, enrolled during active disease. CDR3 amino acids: CATSRDMSITEAFF. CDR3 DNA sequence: TGTGCCACCAGCAGAGATATGAGCATTACTGAAGCTTTCTTT.